The 12 T cell receptor beta chains presented below share a single source sample, sequenced in a study of cytomegalovirus exposure and HLA in healthy donors. PCR was performed using 60 Vbeta and 13 Jbeta primers. Repertoires were generated with immunoSEQ multiplex PCR, while TCRdb's copy carries only in-frame clones and drops some. There are about 93,000 clones in the sample; 82% occur only once, and approximately 3.6% lies in the top ten. The sample consisted of PBMCs. The origin of the receptors is a man aged 45-65 years in good health and CMV-seronegative.

This chain connects TRBV6-5 to TRBJ2-1, with TRBD1 identical over 7 bases. The CDR3 has 14 residues. Germline V gene data show CDR1 as MNHEY and CDR2 as SVGAGI. V was clipped by 5 bases and J by 8 bases; unmatched bases: 9. CDR3 amino acids: CASSQGRGFDEQFF. For the CDR3, the DNA is TGTGCCAGCAGTCAGGGCAGGGGGTTTGATGAGCAGTTCTTC.

The chain carries TRBV6-1 and TRBJ1-5; possibly TRBD1 for D (6 bases). This CDR3 is 13 amino acids long. Trimming removed 6 bases at V and 7 bases at J, with 13 bases between. Germline CDR1 reads MNHNS; CDR2 reads SASEGT. CDR3 nucleotides: TGTGCCAGCAGCACAGGGTTGGAACAGCCCCAGCATTTT. It translates to CASSTGLEQPQHF.

The V and J genes are TRBV2 and TRBJ1-4, with D possibly matching TRBD1 (5 bases). Trimming took off 5 bases at V and 7 bases at J, with 17 bases between the two ends. Germline CDR1 is SNHLY and CDR2 is FYNNEI. The CDR3 has 15 amino acids. CDR3 in amino acids: CASSFMPGIGEKLFF. The CDR3 DNA follows: TGTGCCAGCAGTTTTATGCCAGGGATAGGTGAAAAACTGTTTTTT.

The count of this clone is one. This sequence joins TRBV21-1 and TRBJ2-6; TRBD2 reflects the table's D call only, with no check against the DNA. TRBV21-1 is assigned pseudogene status. The CDR3 has 21 residues. The CDR3: CASSKALLGFSVKPGANVLTF. The CDR3 bases are TGTGCCAGCAGCAAAGCGCTTCTAGGCTTTTCCGTAAAGCCTGGGGCCAACGTCCTGACTTTC.

This clone has just a few counts. The chain carries TRBV16 and TRBJ1-5, with D uncertain. The length of the CDR3 is 12 residues. The V gene's germline CDR1 is KGHSY and CDR2 FQNENV. V shed 2 bases and J shed 5 bases, with 4 bases lying between them. The CDR3 region has the DNA TGTGCCAGCAGCCAACCGGATCAGCCCCAGCATTTT. This codes for CASSQPDQPQHF. Variable domain in full (rest from reference TRBV16 and TRBJ1-5): GEEVAQTPKHLVRGEGQKAKLYCAPIKGHSYVFWYQQVLKNEFKFLISFQNENVFDETGMPKERFSAKCLPNSPCSLEIQATKLEDSAVYFCASSQPDQPQHFGDGTRLSIL.

This chain links TRBV9 with TRBJ1-3, with D maybe TRBD1 (5 bases). Trimming shortened V by 4 bases and J by 0 bases, and 11 bases separated the two germline ends. Germline V CDR1 and CDR2: SGDLS, YYNGEE. The CDR3 is 15 amino acids. CDR3: CASSPGINSGNTIYF. CDR3 bases: TGTGCCAGCAGCCCAGGGATTAACTCTGGAAACACCATATATTTT.

The chain combines TRBV5-1 with TRBJ2-3; TRBD2 aligns across 11 bases. The CDR3 is 14 residues long. V lost 7 bases and J lost 4; bases outside the gene matches: 5. CDR1 and CDR2 (germline): SGHRS, YFSETQ. This CDR3 reads CASRTSGSADTQYF. CDR3 in DNA: TGCGCCAGCCGAACTAGCGGGAGCGCAGATACGCAGTATTTT.

This sequence joins TRBV28 and TRBJ1-5; a possible D gene is TRBD1 (5 bases). Trimming pared 3 bases from V and 0 bases from J, leaving 18 bases between. The germline CDR1 and CDR2 sequences are MDHEN and SYDVKM. This CDR3 is built from 18 residues. Here the CDR3 DNA reads TGTGCCAGCAGTTTGGGGGGGTCAGCGGACATTAGCAATCAGCCCCAGCATTTT. Protein product: CASSLGGSADISNQPQHF.

V gene TRBV19 combines with J gene TRBJ1-1; D is uncertain. This CDR3 is 12 amino acids long. The germline V gene has CDR1 LNHDA and CDR2 SQIVND (reference sequence). With 10 bases removed from V and 4 bases from J, the gap between germline ends came to 13 bases. The CDR3 protein is CATSNGPTEAFF. The CDR3 bases are TGTGCCACCTCTAATGGGCCCACTGAAGCTTTCTTT. Together with reference TRBV19 and TRBJ1-1, the CDR3 gives the full variable domain: DGGITQSPKYLFRKEGQNVTLSCEQNLNHDAMYWYRQDPGQGLRLIYYSQIVNDFQKGDIAEGYSVSREKKESFPLTVTSAQKNPTAFYLCATSNGPTEAFFGQGTRLTVV.

The chain carries TRBV2 and TRBJ1-2; D gene uncertain. V was clipped by 4 bases and J by 4 bases, with 13 bases between them. The CDR3 sequence is 14 residues long. Germline V gene sequence: CDR1 SNHLY, CDR2 FYNNEI. CDR3 protein: CASSGGGVVYGYTF. The CDR3 bases are TGTGCCAGCAGTGGAGGTGGAGTCGTCTATGGCTACACCTTC.

The rearrangement joins TRBV28 to TRBJ2-7; TRBD2 agrees at 11 bases. The V gene end was trimmed by 1 base and the J gene end by 2 bases; junction bases not matched to a gene: 4. Germline CDR1 MDHEN, CDR2 SYDVKM. CDR3 length: 16 amino acids. The CDR3 loop reads CASSLLATSGTYEQYF. The CDR3 DNA reads TGTGCCAGCAGTTTATTGGCGACTAGCGGGACCTACGAGCAGTACTTC.

The chain uses TRBV7-3 and TRBJ2-1; D may be TRBD2 (5 bases). The CDR3 has 15 residues. The germline CDR1 and CDR2 sequences are SGHTA and FQGTGA. V was pared by 5 bases and J by 2 bases, with 13 bases between. The CDR3: CASSVREAPYNEQFF. The CDR3 DNA reads TGTGCCAGCAGCGTCCGGGAAGCGCCCTACAATGAGCAGTTCTTC.